The 28 T cell receptor beta chains below were found in one sample sequenced in a study of low-dose radiotherapy and immunotherapy resistance in tumors. Regarding time point: after trial treatment. Described treatment: LDRT plus nivolumab, ipilimumab, low-dose cyclophosphamide and aspirin (RACIN trial). TRAV- and TRBV-specific primers were used for first-strand cDNA, which covered alpha and beta chains. Amplification of TCRs used a constant-region primer and V-primer adapter for about 20 PCR cycles. Via MiXCR, TCRdb re-called the reads, giving one row per CDR3 protein. The repertoire holds more than 70,000 distinct CDR3 sequences, with 20% to 25% as singletons. This specimen consisted of PBMCs, obtained after low-dose radiotherapy plus immunotherapy. The receptors were sampled from a female donor with ovarian cancer.

Many counts were recorded for this clonotype. The chain is built from TRBV12-3 or TRBV12-4 and TRBJ2-5; D remains ambiguous. V was clipped by 6 bases and J by 5 bases, with 7 bases between them. The CDR3 runs 11 residues. The CDR3 nucleotides read TGTGCCAGCAGCTTTTCCGAGACCCAGTACTTC. Residues: CASSFSETQYF.

This clonotype was seen repeatedly, ten times or more. This chain uses TRBV6-2 or TRBV6-3 with TRBJ2-3; D is undetermined. The V gene's germline CDR1 is MNHEY and CDR2 SVGEGT. This CDR3 is built from 14 residues. Trimming removed 6 bases at V and 1 base at J, with 11 bases between. The CDR3 DNA is TGTGCCAGCAGCCGGACCCAGGGCACAGATACGCAGTATTTT. Encoded protein: CASSRTQGTDTQYF.

Many counts were recorded for this clonotype. The CDR3 bases are TGTGCCAGCAGCCGCCGACTCAATCAGCCCCAGCATTTT. Translating gives CASSRRLNQPQHF. The J gene is TRBJ1-5, the V gene TRBV3-1; D remains ambiguous. The CDR3 is 13 amino acids. Trimming removed 4 bases from V and 3 bases from J, with 7 bases in between. Germline V CDR1 and CDR2: LGHDT, YNNKEL (reference sequence).

Turning to this clonotype: One end of the junction varies from germline; a read error may be responsible. The rearrangement joins TRBV7-7 to TRBJ2-1; 9 bases align to TRBD2. In germline, CDR1 is SSHAT, CDR2 FNYEAQ (reference sequence). The CDR3 covers 14 residues. Here the CDR3 reads CASTRQASGVGSVF. CDR3 sequence (DNA): TGTGCCAGCACCCGCCAGGCTAGCGGGGTCGGGAGTGTCTTC.

This clonotype was recorded many times. The V gene is TRBV5-1, the J gene TRBJ2-3, with 8 bases aligning to TRBD1. Per germline, CDR1 SGHRS and CDR2 YFSETQ. The junction had 8 bases not matched to a gene; V was cut back by 4 bases and J by 1 base. This CDR3 spans 16 amino acids. Written as DNA, the CDR3 is TGCGCCAGCAGCACGAACACGGGACAGGGCACAGATACGCAGTATTTT. As protein: CASSTNTGQGTDTQYF.

On this clonotype itself: One base separates it from a far larger clone, so it is likely a read error. V gene TRBV4-1 combines with J gene TRBJ2-7; possible D gene TRBD1, 5 bases. V was shortened by 0 bases and J by 7 bases, with 22 bases between the two germline ends. The germline CDR1 and CDR2 sequences are MGHRA and YSYEKL. CDR3 length: 17 amino acids. This CDR3 is CASSQDRVLRGYNEQYF. The CDR3 DNA sequence: TGCGCCAGCAGCCAAGATCGGGTCCTTAGGGGATACAATGAGCAGTACTTC.

The chain couples TRBV28 to TRBJ1-1; D not certain. The V end was cut by 8 bases, the J end by 0 bases, with 10 bases between. The CDR3 is 13 residues long. Germline CDR1 MDHEN, CDR2 SYDVKM. DNA of the CDR3: TGTGCCAGCGCCAATGTCTTGAACACTGAAGCTTTCTTT. It specifies CASANVLNTEAFF. The entire variable domain, with the rest obtained from reference TRBV28 and TRBJ1-1, is as follows: DVKVTQSSRYLVKRTGEKVFLECVQDMDHENMFWYRQDPGLGLRLIYFSYDVKMKEKGDIPEGYSVSREKKERFSLILESASTNQTSMYLCASANVLNTEAFFGQGTRLTVV.

On this clonotype itself: A much larger clone differs by one base, so this may be a read error. This chain joins TRBV7-8 and TRBJ2-1; 10 positions match TRBD2. The germline CDR1 and CDR2 sequences are SGHVS and FQNEAQ. The CDR3 runs to 14 residues. J lost 10 bases, V lost 3 bases, and 6 bases had no gene match. The CDR3 here is CASSFSGRAYEQFF. DNA of the CDR3: TGTGCCAGCAGCTTCAGCGGGAGGGCCTACGAGCAGTTCTTC.

This clonotype was seen repeatedly, ten times or more. The chain links TRBV19 to TRBJ2-5; TRBD1 matches at 9 bases. The J segment lost 4 bases and the V segment lost 3 bases, leaving 3 bases of the junction unmatched. Germline V gene lookup returns CDR1 LNHDA and CDR2 SQIVND (reference sequence). There are 14 residues in the CDR3. This CDR3 is CASSIDRGRETQYF. CDR3 bases: TGTGCCAGTAGTATCGACAGGGGGAGAGAGACCCAGTACTTC.

The chain links TRBV30 to TRBJ1-1; D not certain. Germline CDR1 GTSNPN, CDR2 SVGIG (reference sequence). CDR3 length: 13 residues. V lost 1 base and J 1 base, leaving 7 bases between the germline ends. CDR3 residues: CAWSEEGNTEAFF. The CDR3 coding sequence is TGTGCCTGGAGTGAGGAGGGGAACACTGAAGCTTTCTTT.

Details on this clonotype: A read error is possible here, since a much larger clone lies one base away. J is TRBJ2-3 and V is TRBV3-1; 11 positions agree with TRBD1. The CDR3 sequence is 15 residues long. Germline V gene lookup returns CDR1 LGHDT and CDR2 YNNKEL (reference sequence). V gave up 4 bases and J gave up 4 bases; unmatched junction bases: 4. CDR3 DNA: TGTGCCAGCAGCCTGCGGACAGGGGGCGCAGATACGCAGTATTTT. It encodes CASSLRTGGADTQYF.

This clonotype was recorded at least ten times. V is TRBV4-1 and J is TRBJ2-5; 10 bases align to TRBD1. This CDR3 is built from 15 residues. Germline-derived CDR1 and CDR2 are MGHRA and YSYEKL. The trim removed 2 bases at V and 1 base at J, leaving 1 base unmatched. This CDR3 is CASSQRDRGQETQYF. The CDR3 coding sequence is TGCGCCAGCAGCCAAAGGGACAGGGGCCAAGAGACCCAGTACTTC.

On this clonotype: The limits of the CDR3 on the DNA are not certain, so only TCRdb's listed CDR3 is given. The J gene is TRBJ1-4, the V gene TRBV7-8. The CDR3 region is 21 residues in length, termini included. From germline, CDR1 is SGHVS and CDR2 FQNEAQ. CDR3 loop: CASSLAAATVDYVYNEKLFFF.

The table lists this clonotype with many counts. V gene TRBV19 combines with J gene TRBJ2-5, with D tentatively TRBD1 (5 bases). Trimming removed 3 bases from V and 3 bases from J, with 8 bases in between. The germline V gene encodes CDR1 LNHDA and CDR2 SQIVND (reference sequence). This CDR3 is built from 13 residues. The CDR3 bases are TGTGCCAGTAGTATTTCAGGGAAAGAGACCCAGTACTTC. It yields the protein CASSISGKETQYF.

There are many counts of this clonotype. DNA of the CDR3: TGTGCCAGCAGCTTAGGAATGCCCTTGCGGGAGGGGGGGGATACGCAGTATTTT. It codes for CASSLGMPLREGGDTQYF. This sequence joins TRBV11-2 and TRBJ2-3; 9 bases agree with TRBD2. Trimming took 1 base from V and 6 from J; bases not matched to a gene: 14. This CDR3 contains 18 residues. In germline, CDR1 is SGHAT, CDR2 FQNNGV. Combining the CDR3 with reference TRBV11-2 and TRBJ2-3 gives the whole variable domain EAGVAQSPRYKIIEKRQSVAFWCNPISGHATLYWYQQILGQGPKLLIQFQNNGVVDDSQLPKDRFSAERLKGVDSTLKIQPAKLEDSAVYLCASSLGMPLREGGDTQYFGPGTRLTVL.

The chain is built from TRBV27 and TRBJ2-6; maybe TRBD2 (5 bases). Germline V gene lookup returns CDR1 MNHEY and CDR2 SMNVEV (reference sequence). Trimming removed 6 bases at V and 4 bases at J, with 13 bases between. The CDR3 extends over 15 amino acids. DNA for the CDR3: TGTGCCAGCAGCTCCACTAGGCTAGGGGCCAACGTCCTGACTTTC. This gives the protein CASSSTRLGANVLTF.

The table lists this clonotype with a few counts. The CDR3, as DNA: TGTGCCACGGGCGGTCGGTCGGGATACGCTAACTATGGCTACACCTTC. Its protein is CATGGRSGYANYGYTF. The chain is built from TRBV6-5 and TRBJ1-2, with D unclear. The CDR3 totals 16 residues. V was trimmed by 10 bases and J by 0 bases, leaving 21 bases between them. Germline-derived CDR1 and CDR2 are MNHEY and SVGAGI.

This clonotype appeared many times. The chain links TRBV18 to TRBJ2-7, with 11 bases aligning to TRBD1. Germline CDR1 and CDR2: KGHSH and LQKENI. There are 14 residues in the CDR3. The V gene end was trimmed by 3 bases and the J gene end by 7 bases; junction bases not matched to a gene: 5. In DNA, the CDR3 is TGTGCCAGCTCACCGGGACAGGGGGTTGGAGAGCAGTACTTC. Amino acid sequence: CASSPGQGVGEQYF.

Many counts were recorded for this clonotype. The rearrangement joins TRBV4-1 to TRBJ2-3, with 8 bases identical to TRBD2. Looked up from germline, CDR1 is MGHRA and CDR2 is YSYEKL. This CDR3 spans 19 amino acids. The V segment lost 1 base and the J segment 0 bases; nucleotides outside the gene matches: 12. Here the CDR3 reads CASSQASFRASGSTDTQYF. The CDR3 nucleotides are TGCGCCAGCAGCCAAGCGTCGTTTCGGGCTAGCGGGAGCACAGATACGCAGTATTTT.

Many counts were recorded for this clonotype. This chain links TRBV4-1 with TRBJ2-1, with D hard to call. V dropped 0 bases and J dropped 5 bases, with 14 bases sitting between them. Germline loops: CDR1 MGHRA, CDR2 YSYEKL. The CDR3 consists of 16 residues. Here the CDR3 reads CASSQDWPGGNNEQFF. CDR3 DNA sequence: TGCGCCAGCAGCCAAGATTGGCCAGGCGGAAACAATGAGCAGTTCTTC.

This clonotype was seen a few times. No DNA is shown, since the ends of the CDR3 on it are uncertain; the CDR3 is the one TCRdb lists. This chain joins TRBV24-1 and TRBJ2-2; TRBD2 is taken as the D call from the table, unchecked against the DNA. Counting both end residues, the CDR3 totals 19 amino acids. The germline V gene encodes CDR1 KGHDR and CDR2 SFDVKD. The chain's CDR3 is CATSPLAGLTGELFFFFFF.

As regards this clonotype: This likely reflects a read error, since a far larger clone is one base away. V and J are TRBV28 and TRBJ2-2, with D possibly matching TRBD1 (7 bases). The CDR3 contains 19 residues. Deletions cut 9 bases from V and 0 bases from J, with 26 bases between. Germline values: CDR1 MDHEN, CDR2 SYDVKM. CDR3 in amino acids: CARSLGRDSNPANTGELFF. For the CDR3, the DNA is TGTGCCAGAAGCTTAGGGCGGGACAGTAATCCAGCGAACACCGGGGAGCTGTTTTTT. The variable domain in full, completed from reference TRBV28 and TRBJ2-2, reads DVKVTQSSRYLVKRTGEKVFLECVQDMDHENMFWYRQDPGLGLRLIYFSYDVKMKEKGDIPEGYSVSREKKERFSLILESASTNQTSMYLCARSLGRDSNPANTGELFFGEGSRLTVL.

This clonotype came up many times. The genes are TRBV20-1 and TRBJ2-1, with 9 bases lining up with TRBD2. Germline V CDR1 and CDR2: DFQATT, SNEGSKA (reference sequence). With V trimmed by 6 bases and J by 2 bases, 5 bases remained unmatched. CDR3 length: 14 amino acids. The CDR3 here is CSATSSGTYNEQFF. The CDR3 DNA follows: TGCAGTGCCACCTCTAGCGGGACCTACAATGAGCAGTTCTTC.

The chain uses TRBV29-1 and TRBJ2-5, with a weak D call TRBD2 (6 bases). CDR1 is SQVTM, CDR2 ANQGSEA, per germline. The ends were cut back, 4 bases at V and 3 bases at J, with 21 bases in the middle. The CDR3 totals 16 residues. CDR3 sequence: CSVVPRRGRRKETQYF. CDR3 nucleotide sequence: TGCAGCGTTGTCCCTCGTAGAGGGAGGAGGAAAGAGACCCAGTACTTC.

The V and J genes are TRBV6-4 and TRBJ2-2; possible D gene TRBD2, 5 bases. The germline V and J ends were trimmed by 0 bases and 5 bases, with 7 bases remaining between them. CDR3 size: 14 residues. Germline V lookup: CDR1 MRHNA, CDR2 SNTAGT. CDR3 in DNA: TGTGCCAGCAGTGACTCCGGGGAGACCGGGGAGCTGTTTTTT. Protein: CASSDSGETGELFF.

This clonotype came up many times. V is TRBV15 and J is TRBJ1-6; TRBD1 matches 7 bases. This CDR3 has 15 residues. The germline CDR1 and CDR2 sequences are LNHNV and YYDKDF (reference sequence). The V segment lost 0 bases and the J segment 8 bases; nucleotides outside the gene matches: 4. The CDR3 coding sequence is TGTGCCACCAGCAGAGACAAGGGGGCCGATTCACCCCTCCACTTT. Residues: CATSRDKGADSPLHF.

At least ten counts were recorded for this clonotype. The CDR3 bases are TGTGCCAGTAGTATGATGGGGGGGAATGAGCAGTTCTTC. Translated: CASSMMGGNEQFF. This chain links TRBV19 with TRBJ2-1; 7 nucleotides match TRBD2. V was clipped by 3 bases and J by 7 bases; unmatched bases: 3. Germline-derived CDR1 and CDR2 are LNHDA and SQIVND (reference sequence). This CDR3 is built from 13 residues.

There are many counts of this clonotype. The chain couples TRBV6-6 to TRBJ2-7; TRBD1 might be the D (5 bases). Trimming shortened V by 7 bases and J by 0 bases, and 16 bases separated the two germline ends. Looked up from germline, CDR1 is MNHNY and CDR2 is SVGAGI (reference sequence). The CDR3 is 15 amino acids. The CDR3 spells CASTVSTDPSYEQYF. CDR3 bases: TGTGCCAGCACTGTTTCGACAGATCCCTCCTACGAGCAGTACTTC.